The rows below give T cell receptor beta chains drawn from one sample of a study of beta chain features in type 1 diabetes. Produced via immunoSEQ multiplex PCR; TCRdb's table is partial and in-frame only. The sample shows approximately 200,000 clones, 7.5% to 10% of them seen only once. Sequenced sample: naive CD4+ T cells from blood. The receptors here all came from a young woman in good health. Each CDR3 is given with its conserved first and last residue. Fields, in order: D gene, J gene, V gene, clone size, CDR3 protein, CDR3 DNA. D genes are given only for firm matches. The size of a clone is reported for some rows only, either as once, few or many, or as a class for expanded clones.

. | TRBJ1-5 | TRBV7-9 | few | CASSLRDTNQPQHF | TGTGCCAGCAGCCTCCGGGACACCAATCAGCCCCAGCATTTT
. | TRBJ2-1 | TRBV5-1 | . | CASSLDARATHNEQFF | TGCGCCAGCAGCTTGGACGCCAGGGCCACCCACAATGAGCAGTTCTTC
. | TRBJ1-1 | TRBV9 | many | CASSNKQGLSEAFF | TGTGCCAGCAGCAATAAACAGGGTCTCTCTGAAGCTTTCTTT
TRBD1 | TRBJ1-1 | TRBV2 | . | CASSERGDRVNTEAFF | TGTGCCAGCAGTGAGAGGGGGGACAGGGTGAACACTGAAGCTTTCTTT
. | TRBJ2-3 | TRBV9 | few | CASSVGDMRDTQYF | TGTGCCAGCAGCGTAGGGGACATGAGGGATACGCAGTATTTT
TRBD2 | TRBJ2-7 | TRBV19 | . | CASRSSGSNEQYF | TGTGCCAGTCGGTCTAGCGGGAGTAACGAGCAGTACTTC
TRBD2 | TRBJ2-1 | TRBV10-3 | . | CATSGLAGVDEQFF | TGTGCCACCTCGGGACTAGCGGGAGTAGATGAGCAGTTCTTC
TRBD1 | TRBJ2-3 | TRBV12-5 | few | CASGPGDSISDTQYF | TGTGCTAGTGGTCCCGGGGACAGCATCAGCGATACGCAGTATTTT
. | TRBJ2-3 | TRBV5-1 | few | CASRYSATDTQYF | TGCGCCAGCAGATATAGCGCCACAGATACGCAGTATTTT
. | TRBJ1-5 | TRBV15 | few | CATSGRGLLAYQPQHF | TGTGCCACCAGCGGCCGAGGCCTTTTAGCATATCAGCCCCAGCATTTT
TRBD1 | TRBJ2-1 | TRBV5-1 | . | CASSYRGRNLYNEQFF | TGCGCCAGCAGCTACAGGGGGCGAAACCTCTACAATGAGCAGTTCTTC
TRBD1 | TRBJ2-7 | TRBV6-6 | . | CASSAGTGYREQYF | TGTGCCAGCAGCGCCGGGACAGGGTACCGGGAGCAGTACTTC
. | TRBJ1-2 | TRBV4-1 | many | CASSQDYYGYTF | TGCGCCAGCAGCCAAGACTACTATGGCTACACCTTC
TRBD2 | TRBJ2-7 | TRBV19 | . | CASSLAGGVYEQYF | TGTGCCAGTAGTCTCGCGGGAGGAGTTTACGAGCAGTACTTC
TRBD2 | TRBJ2-7 | TRBV5-6 | few | CASSLVTSGTSYEQYF | TGTGCCAGCAGCTTGGTAACTAGCGGGACTAGTTACGAGCAGTACTTC
TRBD1 | TRBJ1-1 | TRBV19 | . | CASRDRGFVNTEAFF | TGCGCGTCACGGGACAGGGGATTTGTTAACACTGAAGCTTTCTTT
. | TRBJ1-1 | TRBV30 | many | CALGQNTEAFF | TGTGCCTTAGGACAGAACACTGAAGCTTTCTTT
TRBD1 | TRBJ2-3 | TRBV5-1 | few | CASSWAGTGLRTDTQYF | TGCGCCAGCAGCTGGGCCGGGACAGGGCTTCGCACAGATACGCAGTATTTT
TRBD1 | TRBJ2-2 | TRBV30 | . | CAWSVPDRDIGELFF | TGTGCCTGGAGTGTACCAGACAGGGACATCGGGGAGCTGTTTTTT
. | TRBJ1-2 | TRBV9 | . | CASSQGDNYGYTF | TGTGCCAGCAGTCAGGGCGATAACTATGGCTACACCTTC
TRBD1 | TRBJ2-3 | TRBV28 | . | CASSLLMGQPTDTQYF | TGTGCCAGCAGTTTATTAATGGGACAGCCCACAGATACGCAGTATTTT
TRBD1 | TRBJ1-2 | TRBV4-1 | . | CASSQGTRQGGYTF | TGCGCCAGCAGCCAGGGTACCCGACAGGGGGGCTACACCTTC
TRBD1 | TRBJ2-4 | TRBV5-1 | . | CASSTRGQVKYF | TGCGCCAGCAGTACCAGGGGGCAGGTCAAGTACTTC
. | TRBJ1-5 | TRBV28 | few | CASTGGTYQPQHF | TGTGCCAGCACTGGGGGGACCTATCAGCCCCAGCATTTT
TRBD1 | TRBJ1-1 | TRBV15 | . | CATSSPGQLNTEAFF | TGTGCCACCAGCAGTCCGGGACAGCTAAACACTGAAGCTTTCTTT
TRBD1 | TRBJ2-7 | TRBV18 | . | CASSQGQGVYEQYF | TGTGCCAGCTCACAGGGACAGGGGGTCTACGAGCAGTACTTC
. | TRBJ2-5 | TRBV5-6 | . | CASSPVGEILQETQYF | TGTGCCAGCAGCCCCGTAGGCGAGATACTACAAGAGACCCAGTACTTC
. | TRBJ1-3 | TRBV29-1 | . | CSVSGGPLDGNTIYF | TGCAGCGTTAGCGGTGGTCCGCTTGACGGAAACACCATATATTTT
. | TRBJ2-1 | TRBV19 | . | CASSLTTSIYNEQFF | TGTGCCAGTAGTCTGACGACTAGTATCTACAATGAGCAGTTCTTC
TRBD1 | TRBJ1-1 | TRBV14 | . | CASSQGGGLEAFF | TGTGCCAGCAGCCAAGGAGGGGGCTTAGAAGCTTTCTTT
. | TRBJ1-1 | TRBV25-1 | few | CATLGLTAGEAFF | TGTGCCACCCTGGGTCTGACTGCGGGTGAAGCTTTCTTT
. | TRBJ2-5 | TRBV21-1 | many | CASSKGWSAYQETQYF | TGTGCCAGCAGTAAAGGGTGGTCCGCGTACCAAGAGACCCAGTACTTC
TRBD1 | TRBJ2-1 | TRBV5-1 | few | CASSLGTGGTEQFF | TGCGCCAGCAGCTTGGGCACAGGGGGCACTGAGCAGTTCTTC
. | TRBJ1-1 | TRBV15 | few | CATSRDPAGAEAFF | TGTGCCACCAGCAGAGATCCCGCGGGGGCTGAAGCTTTCTTT
. | TRBJ2-2 | TRBV5-4 | few | CASSRGFSNTGELFF | TGTGCCAGCAGCCGCGGGTTTTCGAACACCGGGGAGCTGTTTTTT
. | TRBJ1-1 | TRBV7-2 | few | CASSLGPSGTFTEAFF | TGTGCCAGCAGCTTAGGGCCCTCAGGGACTTTCACTGAAGCTTTCTTT
TRBD1 | TRBJ2-2 | TRBV4-1 | few | CASSQVGTGVFTGELFF | TGCGCCAGCAGCCAAGTAGGGACAGGGGTTTTCACCGGGGAGCTGTTTTTT
. | TRBJ2-3 | TRBV5-5 | few | CASSLVPTGTTDTQYF | TGTGCCAGCAGCTTGGTCCCGACAGGAACCACAGATACGCAGTATTTT
. | TRBJ1-1 | TRBV18 | few | CASSPIQGSMNTEAFF | TGTGCCAGCTCACCCATACAGGGTTCCATGAACACTGAAGCTTTCTTT
. | TRBJ1-2 | TRBV18 | . | CASSPPGGPYGYTF | TGTGCCAGCTCACCACCCGGGGGACCCTATGGCTACACCTTC
TRBD2 | TRBJ2-3 | TRBV4-2 | . | CASSQAGSGSGDTQYF | TGTGCCAGCAGCCAAGCGGGTAGCGGGAGCGGTGATACGCAGTATTTT
. | TRBJ2-7 | TRBV6-1 | few | CASSTTASYEQYF | TGTGCCAGCAGTACCACAGCCTCCTACGAGCAGTACTTC
. | TRBJ2-2 | TRBV10-3 | . | CAISAAALITRSTGELFF | TGTGCCATCAGTGCCGCGGCACTTATAACTCGAAGCACCGGGGAGCTGTTTTTT
TRBD1 | TRBJ1-1 | TRBV6-1 | few | CASSGRPRGQEAFF | TGTGCCAGCAGCGGCCGGCCTAGGGGACAGGAAGCTTTCTTT
. | TRBJ2-1 | TRBV7-6 | . | CASGLGLTSHEQFF | TGTGCCTCAGGGCTTGGACTAACATCGCATGAGCAGTTCTTC
TRBD2 | TRBJ2-1 | TRBV14 | few | CASSRAPFSGRWDEQFF | TGTGCCAGCAGCCGAGCCCCATTTAGCGGGCGTTGGGATGAGCAGTTCTTC
. | TRBJ1-1 | TRBV4-1 | . | CASSHLRGPTEAFF | TGCGCCAGCAGCCACCTCAGGGGCCCCACTGAAGCTTTCTTT
. | TRBJ1-5 | TRBV6-1 | . | CASTLGGINQPQHF | TGTGCCAGCACCCTGGGAGGTATAAATCAGCCCCAGCATTTT
. | TRBJ1-2 | TRBV6-5 | . | CASSYRLGDGYTF | TGTGCCAGCAGTTACCGCCTCGGGGATGGCTACACCTTC
. | TRBJ2-3 | TRBV9 | . | CASSAGSHVGDTQYF | TGTGCCAGCAGCGCAGGCAGCCACGTTGGTGATACGCAGTATTTT
. | TRBJ2-4 | TRBV7-9 | few | CASSLDGTVAKNIQYF | TGTGCCAGCAGCTTAGATGGTACAGTAGCCAAAAACATTCAGTACTTC
TRBD1 | TRBJ1-2 | TRBV6-5 | . | CASSFPRGDYGYTF | TGTGCCAGCAGTTTCCCCAGGGGGGACTATGGCTACACCTTC
TRBD1 | TRBJ2-7 | TRBV9 | . | CASSVGQGAYEQYF | TGTGCCAGCAGCGTAGGGCAGGGGGCCTACGAGCAGTACTTC
. | TRBJ1-2 | TRBV7-9 | few | CASSPTTGNYGYTF | TGTGCCAGCAGTCCTACTACAGGGAACTATGGCTACACCTTC
TRBD2 | TRBJ2-5 | TRBV7-9 | few | CASSFAFGTSNGKETQYF | TGTGCCAGCAGCTTCGCGTTCGGGACTAGCAATGGGAAAGAGACCCAGTACTTC
TRBD2 | TRBJ2-7 | TRBV9 | . | CASSVGVREDSYEQYF | TGTGCCAGCAGCGTAGGGGTCCGGGAGGACTCCTACGAGCAGTACTTC
TRBD1 | TRBJ2-7 | TRBV23-1 | many | CAAGTGVKDF | TGCGCCGCAGGGACAGGGGTTAAGGACTTC
TRBD1 | TRBJ2-7 | TRBV7-9 | few | CASRGQDPPYEQYF | TGTGCCAGCAGGGGACAGGACCCCCCCTACGAGCAGTACTTC
. | TRBJ2-7 | TRBV6-1 | few | CASSGLVQGYEQYF | TGTGCCAGCAGTGGACTGGTTCAAGGATACGAGCAGTACTTC